This T cell receptor beta chain was sequenced in a study of T cell responses to AZD1222 COVID-19 vaccine. Study-wide results and caveats: No day 14 peak samples; only post-peak repertoires were characterized. Donors skewed white British and female; clonal diversity was possibly underestimated. Nearly half of the spike-specific TCRs reportedly recognize variant regions that carry no mutations.

Profiled with immunoSEQ multiplex PCR; TCRdb holds only in-frame clones, not every one. The data contain about 170,000 clones, approximately 90% of them singletons. Comments on this clone: Its antigen is as yet unknown.

V lost 4 bases, J lost 6 bases, and 7 bases lay in between. The CDR3 spans 12 residues. CDR1 SGHRS and CDR2 YFSETQ come from the germline V gene. The source is an adult in good health. The sample here was peripheral blood, taken on day 0 of AZD1222 vaccination. V usage is TRBV5-1 and J usage is TRBJ2-2; no reliable D call. CDR3: CASSPPSGELFF. The CDR3 coding sequence is TGCGCCAGCAGCCCACCTTCCGGGGAGCTGTTTTTT.